The present T cell receptor (beta chain) was sequenced within a study of cytotoxic CD8 clonotypes in ibrutinib-treated CLL. CDR1 and CDR2 from the germline V gene are MNHNS and SASEGT. After removal of 4 bases from V and 2 bases from J, the junction contained 5 bases not matched to a gene. The CDR3 loop spans 14 amino acids. Some clones are missing from TCRdb's copy, which holds only in-frame ones; the method was immunoSEQ multiplex PCR. The table includes approximately 120,000 clones, more than 55% detected once. The sample in question was PBMCs, obtained after 24 months of ibrutinib treatment. The V call is TRBV6-1, the J call TRBJ2-7; 7 bases are shared with TRBD1. The receptor comes from a human donor with chronic lymphocytic leukemia. CDR3 in DNA: TGTGCCAGCAGTGTAAGGGACAGCACCTACGAGCAGTACTTC. Its translation: CASSVRDSTYEQYF.